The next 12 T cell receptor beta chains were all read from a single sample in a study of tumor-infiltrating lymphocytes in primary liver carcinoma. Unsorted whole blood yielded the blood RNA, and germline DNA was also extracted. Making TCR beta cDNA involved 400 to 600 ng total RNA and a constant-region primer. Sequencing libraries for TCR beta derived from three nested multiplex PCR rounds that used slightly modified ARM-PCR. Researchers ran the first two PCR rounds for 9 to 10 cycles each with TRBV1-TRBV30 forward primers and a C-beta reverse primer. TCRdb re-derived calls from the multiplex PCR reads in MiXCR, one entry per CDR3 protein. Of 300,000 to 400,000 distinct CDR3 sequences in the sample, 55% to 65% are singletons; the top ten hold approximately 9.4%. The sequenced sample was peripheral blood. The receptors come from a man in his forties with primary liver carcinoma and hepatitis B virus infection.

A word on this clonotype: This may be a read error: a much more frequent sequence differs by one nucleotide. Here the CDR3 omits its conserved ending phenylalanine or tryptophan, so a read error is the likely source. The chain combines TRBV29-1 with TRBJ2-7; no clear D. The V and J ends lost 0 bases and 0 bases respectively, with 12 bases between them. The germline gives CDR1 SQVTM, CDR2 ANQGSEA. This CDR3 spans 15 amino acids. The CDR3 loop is CSVEDLRQSSYEQYS. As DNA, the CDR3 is TGCAGCGTTGAAGATCTTCGACAAAGCTCCTACGAGCAGTACTCC.

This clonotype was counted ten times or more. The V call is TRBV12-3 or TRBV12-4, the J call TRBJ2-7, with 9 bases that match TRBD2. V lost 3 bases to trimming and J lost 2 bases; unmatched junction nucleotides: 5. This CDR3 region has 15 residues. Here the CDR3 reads CASSFPASGTYEQYF. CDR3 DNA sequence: TGTGCCAGCAGTTTCCCGGCTAGCGGGACCTACGAGCAGTACTTC.

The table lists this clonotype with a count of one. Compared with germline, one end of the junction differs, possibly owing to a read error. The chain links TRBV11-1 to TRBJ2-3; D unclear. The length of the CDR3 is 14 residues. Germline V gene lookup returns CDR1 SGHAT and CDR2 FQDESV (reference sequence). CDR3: CASNLVQRTDTRYF. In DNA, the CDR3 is TGTGCCAGCAACTTAGTCCAACGCACAGATACGCGGTATTTT.

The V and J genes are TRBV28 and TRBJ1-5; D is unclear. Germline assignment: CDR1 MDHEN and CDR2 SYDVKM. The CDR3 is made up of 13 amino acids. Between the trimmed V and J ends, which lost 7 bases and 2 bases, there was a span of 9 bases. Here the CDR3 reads CASTWDGNQPQHF. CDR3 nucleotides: TGTGCCAGCACCTGGGATGGCAATCAGCCCCAGCATTTT.

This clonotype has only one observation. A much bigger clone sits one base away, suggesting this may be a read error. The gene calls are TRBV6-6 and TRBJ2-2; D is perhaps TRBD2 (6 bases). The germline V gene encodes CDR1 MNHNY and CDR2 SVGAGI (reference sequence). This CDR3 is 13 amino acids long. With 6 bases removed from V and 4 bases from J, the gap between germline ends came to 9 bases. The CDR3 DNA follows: TGTGCCAGCAGAAACGGGAGCACCGGGGAGCTGTTTTTT. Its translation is CASRNGSTGELFF.

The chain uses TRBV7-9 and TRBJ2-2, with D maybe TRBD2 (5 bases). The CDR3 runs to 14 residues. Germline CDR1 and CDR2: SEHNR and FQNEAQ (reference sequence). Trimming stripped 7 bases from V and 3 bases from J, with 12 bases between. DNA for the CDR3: TGTGCCAGCACCCCGAGCGGCCACACCGGGGAGCTGTTTTTT. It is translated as CASTPSGHTGELFF. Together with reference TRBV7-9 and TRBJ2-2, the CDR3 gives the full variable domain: DTGVSQNPRHKITKRGQNVTFRCDPISEHNRLYWYRQTLGQGPEFLTYFQNEAQLEKSRLLSDRFSAERPKGSFSTLEIQRTEQGDSAMYLCASTPSGHTGELFFGEGSRLTVL.

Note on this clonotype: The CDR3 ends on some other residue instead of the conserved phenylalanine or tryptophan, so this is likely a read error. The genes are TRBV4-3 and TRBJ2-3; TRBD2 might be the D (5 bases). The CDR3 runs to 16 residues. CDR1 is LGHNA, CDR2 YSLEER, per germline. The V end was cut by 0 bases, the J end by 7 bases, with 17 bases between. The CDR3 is CASSQDRVGGGYTQYL. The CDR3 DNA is TGCGCCAGCAGCCAAGATCGGGTGGGCGGAGGATATACGCAGTATCTT.

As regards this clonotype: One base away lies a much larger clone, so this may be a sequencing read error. The CDR3 is CSVEDSREGCEQFF. For the CDR3, the DNA is TGCAGCGTTGAAGATTCACGGGAGGGGTGTGAGCAGTTCTTC. The gene calls are TRBV29-1 and TRBJ2-1; 8 bases agree with TRBD2. CDR1 and CDR2 (germline): SQVTM, ANQGSEA. Losses at the gene ends were 0 bases for V and 9 bases for J; bases not matched to a gene: 7. This CDR3 is built from 14 residues.

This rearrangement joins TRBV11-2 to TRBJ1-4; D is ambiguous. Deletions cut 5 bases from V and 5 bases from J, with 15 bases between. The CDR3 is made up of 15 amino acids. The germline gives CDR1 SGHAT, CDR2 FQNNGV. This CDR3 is CASSMRDNRNEKLFF. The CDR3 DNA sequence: TGTGCCAGCAGCATGCGGGATAACCGGAATGAAAAACTGTTTTTT.

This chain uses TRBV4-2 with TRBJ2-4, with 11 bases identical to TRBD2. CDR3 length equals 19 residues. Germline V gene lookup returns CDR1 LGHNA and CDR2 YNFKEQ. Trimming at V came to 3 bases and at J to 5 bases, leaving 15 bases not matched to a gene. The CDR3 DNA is TGTGCCAGCAGCCAGTCGAGAGGTAGCGGGGGGGCCGGGGAAAACATTCAGTACTTC. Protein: CASSQSRGSGGAGENIQYF.

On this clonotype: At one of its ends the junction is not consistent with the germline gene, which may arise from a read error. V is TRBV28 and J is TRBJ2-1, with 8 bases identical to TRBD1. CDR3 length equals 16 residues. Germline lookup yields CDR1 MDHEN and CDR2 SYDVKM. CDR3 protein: CVSSLEFGQGTNEQFF. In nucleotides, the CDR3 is TGTGTCAGCAGTTTAGAATTTGGACAGGGAACAAATGAGCAGTTCTTC.

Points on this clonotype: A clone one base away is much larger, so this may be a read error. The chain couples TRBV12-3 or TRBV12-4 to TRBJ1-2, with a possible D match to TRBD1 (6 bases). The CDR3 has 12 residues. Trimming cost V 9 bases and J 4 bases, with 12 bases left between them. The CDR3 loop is CARSQGIYGYTF. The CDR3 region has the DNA TGTGCCAGGAGTCAGGGGATCTATGGCTACACCTTC.